The present entry profiles one T cell receptor beta chain with its context. This CDR3 has 13 amino acids. Germline-derived CDR1 and CDR2 are SGHRS and YFSETQ. Trimming removed 4 bases from V and 3 bases from J, with 10 bases in between. As originally analysed: Scientists estimated how many nucleated cells there were by amplifying reference gene primers. TCRdb keeps only in-frame clones here, not all; method: immunoSEQ multiplex PCR. V and J calls and clone size come straight from that table; D and trimming were deduced from the DNA. Of about 200,000 clones in the sample, roughly nine tenths are singletons; the top ten hold approximately 0.7%. The data originate from a study of blood T cell repertoires in COVID-19. Study at large: The origin of the acute and convalescent COVID-19 samples was the United States, Italy and Spain.

This clonotype was obtained from a man aged 35 to 55 with acute or convalescent COVID-19. The chain combines TRBV5-1 with TRBJ2-5, with D maybe TRBD1 (5 bases). Sequencing was done on a sample of peripheral blood. The CDR3 nucleotides are TGCGCCAGCAGCCCGCAGGGTAAAGAGACCCAGTACTTC. Translated: CASSPQGKETQYF.